Listed below are T cell receptor beta chains from one sample, sequenced in a study of spatial heterogeneity in lung cancer. MiXCR was run by TCRdb on the 5' RACE reads, yielding one entry per CDR3 protein. The table includes about 26,000 distinct CDR3 sequences, 9.5% to 15% detected once. Sequenced material: PBMCs, taken at surgery. Receptors were obtained from a female donor with early-stage non-small cell lung cancer. Each CDR3 is given with its conserved first and last residue. Each record gives: clone size, D gene, J gene, V gene, CDR3 protein, CDR3 DNA. D genes are given only for firm matches. Clone size is given for some rows only: seen once, a few or many times, or a class if the clone is expanded.

>many|-|TRBJ2-5|TRBV3-1
CASSQVVETQYF
TGTGCCAGCAGCCAAGTAGTGGAGACCCAGTACTTC
>few|-|TRBJ2-3|TRBV28
CASSSVIPSELTDTQYF
TGTGCCAGCAGTTCGGTCATCCCTAGTGAGTTGACAGATACGCAGTATTTT
>many|-|TRBJ2-3|TRBV29-1
CSATEDTQYF
TGCAGCGCCACCGAAGATACGCAGTATTTT
>many|TRBD2|TRBJ2-5|TRBV7-6
CASSFSAGGPETQYF
TGTGCCAGCAGCTTCAGTGCGGGGGGACCGGAGACCCAGTACTTC
>many|-|TRBJ2-1|TRBV27
CASSLGQRNEQFF
TGTGCCAGCAGTTTAGGCCAGAGGAATGAGCAGTTCTTC
>many|-|TRBJ2-3|TRBV3-1
CASSPRDRPSTDTQYF
TGTGCCAGCAGCCCCCGGGACCGCCCTAGCACAGATACGCAGTATTTT
>many|TRBD2|TRBJ2-1|TRBV4-2
CASSQLAGLDEQFF
TGTGCCAGCAGCCAGCTAGCGGGGTTGGATGAGCAGTTCTTC
>many|TRBD2|TRBJ2-1|TRBV27
CASSYGLANYNEQFF
TGTGCCAGCAGTTACGGACTAGCGAATTACAATGAGCAGTTCTTC
>many|-|TRBJ1-6|TRBV7-9
CASAWGAYNSPLHF
TGTGCCAGCGCTTGGGGCGCCTATAATTCACCCCTCCACTTT
>few|-|TRBJ2-3|TRBV20-1
CSASRDPPDTQYF
TGCAGTGCCTCCCGGGACCCGCCAGATACGCAGTATTTT
>-|TRBD2|TRBJ2-1|TRBV28
CASRVREVESNEQFF
TGTGCCAGCAGAGTCCGGGAGGTTGAGAGCAATGAGCAGTTCTTC
>many|-|TRBJ1-4|TRBV7-9
CASSYYVDSNEKLFF
TGTGCCAGCAGCTACTACGTGGACAGTAATGAAAAACTGTTTTTT
>many|-|TRBJ2-1|TRBV6-1
CASSEDPYNEQFF
TGTGCCAGCAGTGAAGATCCGTACAATGAGCAGTTCTTC
>many|-|TRBJ2-6|TRBV20-1
CSARPGTGANVLTF
TGCAGTGCTAGACCCGGAACTGGGGCCAACGTCCTGACTTTC
>-|-|TRBJ2-1|TRBV9
CASSPGAYNEQFF
TGTGCCAGCAGCCCGGGGGCCTACAATGAGCAGTTCTTC
>-|TRBD1|TRBJ2-1|TRBV29-1
CSVDTPGQGFF
TGCAGCGTTGACACACCGGGACAGGGGTTCTTC
>few|-|TRBJ2-2|TRBV7-9
CASSPDSKNTGELFF
TGTGCCAGCAGCCCGGACAGCAAAAACACCGGGGAGCTGTTTTTT
>many|-|TRBJ2-7|TRBV27
CASSLTGRTYEQYF
TGTGCCAGCAGTTTAACGGGGAGGACCTACGAGCAGTACTTC
>many|-|TRBJ2-5|TRBV4-3
CASSQGVMYQETQYF
TGCGCCAGCAGCCAAGGGGTGATGTACCAAGAGACCCAGTACTTC
>many|TRBD2|TRBJ2-5|TRBV7-2
CASSPPGGLAFQETQYF
TGTGCCAGCAGCCCTCCGGGAGGACTAGCCTTCCAAGAGACCCAGTACTTC
>many|TRBD2|TRBJ2-3|TRBV7-3
CASAILAGADTQYF
TGTGCCAGCGCCATCCTAGCGGGAGCAGATACGCAGTATTTT
>many|-|TRBJ2-6|TRBV5-6
CASSLVGPGANVLTF
TGTGCCAGCAGCTTAGTGGGGCCCGGGGCCAACGTCCTGACTTTC
>many|TRBD1|TRBJ1-2|TRBV2
CASSYRDSNYGYTF
TGTGCCAGCAGTTACCGGGACAGTAACTATGGCTACACCTTC
>many|-|TRBJ2-3|TRBV5-1
CASSFNSPPTDTQYF
TGCGCCAGCAGCTTCAATAGCCCCCCCACAGATACGCAGTATTTT
>-|-|TRBJ2-2|TRBV20-1
CSAKGGPDTGEPFF
TGCAGTGCTAAGGGGGGGCCTGACACCGGGGAGCCGTTTTTT
>-|-|TRBJ2-7|TRBV6-5
CTSSYTGYEQYF
TGTACCAGCAGTTACACCGGGTACGAGCAGTACTTC
>many|-|TRBJ2-3|TRBV7-8
CASSFRAERDTDTQYF
TGTGCCAGCAGCTTTAGGGCCGAACGAGACACAGATACGCAGTATTTT
>-|-|TRBJ2-3|TRBV28
CASKIQDPDTDTQYF
TGTGCCAGCAAAATTCAGGACCCAGACACAGATACGCAGTATTTT
>many|-|TRBJ1-5|TRBV7-8
CASSPGDGQPQHF
TGTGCCAGCAGCCCGGGGGACGGTCAGCCCCAGCATTTT
>medium-sized|-|TRBJ1-1|TRBV15
CATSRRYTEAFF
TGTGCCACCAGCCGTAGATACACTGAAGCTTTCTTT
>many|TRBD2|TRBJ2-7|TRBV27
CASSPRVLAGGLYYEQYF
TGTGCCAGCAGTCCACGGGTTCTAGCGGGAGGCCTTTACTACGAGCAGTACTTC
>-|-|TRBJ1-6|TRBV12-3/TRBV12-4
CASSLSSYNSPLHF
TGTGCCAGCAGTCTGAGCTCCTATAATTCACCCCTCCACTTT
>many|-|TRBJ2-3|TRBV6-2/TRBV6-3
CASSGQDTQYF
TGTGCCAGCAGTGGACAAGATACGCAGTATTTT
>many|-|TRBJ2-6|TRBV27
CASSLRAGANVLTF
TGTGCCAGCAGTTTACGGGCTGGGGCCAACGTCCTGACTTTC
>many|-|TRBJ2-3|TRBV4-3
CASSQDVRVGGFGTDTQYF
TGCGCCAGCAGCCAAGACGTTAGGGTCGGGGGCTTCGGCACAGATACGCAGTATTTT
>many|-|TRBJ1-4|TRBV12-3/TRBV12-4
CASSQVEKLFF
TGTGCCAGCAGCCAGGTGGAGAAACTGTTTTTT